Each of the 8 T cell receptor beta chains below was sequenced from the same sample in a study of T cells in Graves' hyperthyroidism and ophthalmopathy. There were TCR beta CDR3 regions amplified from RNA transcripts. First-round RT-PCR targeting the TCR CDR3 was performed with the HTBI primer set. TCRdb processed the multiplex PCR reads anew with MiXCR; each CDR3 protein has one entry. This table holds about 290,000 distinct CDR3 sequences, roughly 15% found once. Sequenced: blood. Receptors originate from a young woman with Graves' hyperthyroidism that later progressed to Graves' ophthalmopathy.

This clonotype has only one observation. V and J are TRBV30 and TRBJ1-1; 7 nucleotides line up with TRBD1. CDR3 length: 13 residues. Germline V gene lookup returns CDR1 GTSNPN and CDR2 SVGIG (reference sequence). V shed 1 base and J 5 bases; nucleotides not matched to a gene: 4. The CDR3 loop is CAWSGAGGTEAFF. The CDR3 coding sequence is TGTGCCTGGAGTGGTGCAGGGGGGACTGAAGCTTTCTTT. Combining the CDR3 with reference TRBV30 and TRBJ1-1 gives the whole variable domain SQTIHQWPATLVQPVGSPLSLECTVEGTSNPNLYWYRQAAGRGLQLLFYSVGIGQISSEVPQNLSASRPQDRQFILSSKKLLLSDSGFYLCAWSGAGGTEAFFGQGTRLTVV.

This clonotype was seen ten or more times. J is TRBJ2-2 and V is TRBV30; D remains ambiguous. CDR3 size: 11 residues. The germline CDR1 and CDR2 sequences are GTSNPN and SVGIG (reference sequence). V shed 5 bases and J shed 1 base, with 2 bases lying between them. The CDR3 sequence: CAWGNTGELFF. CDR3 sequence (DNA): TGTGCCTGGGGGAACACCGGGGAGCTGTTTTTT.

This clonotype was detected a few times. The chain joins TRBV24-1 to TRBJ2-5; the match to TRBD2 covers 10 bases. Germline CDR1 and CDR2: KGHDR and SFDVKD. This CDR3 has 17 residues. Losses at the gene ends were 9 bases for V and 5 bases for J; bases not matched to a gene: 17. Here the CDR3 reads CATSPASGSGVRETQYF. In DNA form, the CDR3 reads TGTGCCACCTCCCCTGCTAGCGGGAGTGGGGTTAGGGAGACCCAGTACTTC.

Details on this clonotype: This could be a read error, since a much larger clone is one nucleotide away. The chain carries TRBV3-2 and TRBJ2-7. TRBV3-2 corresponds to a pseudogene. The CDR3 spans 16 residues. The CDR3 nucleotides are TGTGCCAGCAGCCAAGACTTGGACTTCCCTCACTACGACCAGTACTTC. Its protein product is CASSQDLDFPHYDQYF.

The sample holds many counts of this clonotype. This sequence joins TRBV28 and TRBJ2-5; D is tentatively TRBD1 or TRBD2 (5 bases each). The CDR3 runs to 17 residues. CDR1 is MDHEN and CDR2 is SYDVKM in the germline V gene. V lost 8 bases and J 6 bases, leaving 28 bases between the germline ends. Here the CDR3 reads CASQRGELQGARKTQYF. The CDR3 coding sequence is TGTGCCAGCCAAAGGGGAGAACTCCAAGGGGCGCGAAAGACCCAGTACTTC.

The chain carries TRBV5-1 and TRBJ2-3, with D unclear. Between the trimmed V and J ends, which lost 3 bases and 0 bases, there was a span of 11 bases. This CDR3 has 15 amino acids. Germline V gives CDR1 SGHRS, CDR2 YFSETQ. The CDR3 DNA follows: TGCGCCAGCAGCTATTCACTGAGAAGCACAGATACGCAGTATTTT. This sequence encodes CASSYSLRSTDTQYF.

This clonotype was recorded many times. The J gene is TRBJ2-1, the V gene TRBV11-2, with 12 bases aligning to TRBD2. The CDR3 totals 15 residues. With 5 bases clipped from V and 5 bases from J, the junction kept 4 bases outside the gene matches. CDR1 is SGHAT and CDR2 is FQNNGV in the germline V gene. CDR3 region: CASSGLAGKHNEQFF. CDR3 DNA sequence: TGTGCCAGCAGCGGACTAGCGGGAAAGCACAATGAGCAGTTCTTC.

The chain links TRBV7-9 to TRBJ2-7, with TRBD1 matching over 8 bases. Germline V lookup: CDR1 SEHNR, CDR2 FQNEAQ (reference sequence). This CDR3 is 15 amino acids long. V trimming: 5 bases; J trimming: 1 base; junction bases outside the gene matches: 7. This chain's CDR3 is CASSQTGDVSYEQYF. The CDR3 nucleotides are TGTGCCAGCAGCCAGACAGGGGATGTGTCCTACGAGCAGTACTTC.